Following are 7 T cell receptor beta chains from one sample sequenced in a study of cytomegalovirus exposure and HLA in healthy donors. Use of 60 Vbeta and 13 Jbeta primers characterized the PCR. TCRdb's copy holds only in-frame clones and misses some; the assay was immunoSEQ multiplex PCR. This repertoire shows some 150,000 clones, under 80% found once; its top ten account for approximately 2.8%. Sequencing input: PBMCs. The receptors here all came from a male donor in good health and CMV-seronegative.

The V call is TRBV5-1, the J call TRBJ2-5; 7 bases fit TRBD1. Germline CDR1 reads SGHRS; CDR2 reads YFSETQ. The CDR3 spans 13 residues. The V gene end was trimmed by 3 bases and the J gene end by 5 bases; junction bases not matched to a gene: 4. CDR3 nucleotides: TGCGCCAGCAGCTCGACAGGGTTGGAGACCCAGTACTTC. Residues: CASSSTGLETQYF.

V usage is TRBV10-1 and J usage is TRBJ1-3, with unresolved D. CDR3 length: 16 residues. Trimming cost V 7 bases and J 8 bases, with 24 bases left between them. Germline assignment: CDR1 WNHNN and CDR2 SYGVQD (reference sequence). The CDR3 DNA follows: TGCGCCAGCAACAAAGGCCGGGAGGGTAGTTTAGACACCATATATTTT. Amino acids: CASNKGREGSLDTIYF.

This chain joins TRBV5-1 and TRBJ2-1; 8 bases are shared with TRBD2. V was pared by 3 bases and J by 6 bases, with 11 bases of the junction left unmatched. Germline values: CDR1 SGHRS, CDR2 YFSETQ. The CDR3 covers 16 residues. CDR3 protein: CASSWGDSGIRNEQFF. CDR3 in DNA: TGCGCCAGCAGCTGGGGAGATAGCGGGATTCGCAATGAGCAGTTCTTC.

The V gene is TRBV30, the J gene TRBJ1-5; no clear D. Trimming left V 5 bases short and J 7 bases short, with 9 bases between. The germline gives CDR1 GTSNPN, CDR2 SVGIG (reference sequence). This CDR3 is 11 amino acids long. The DNA for the CDR3 is TGTGCCTGGGGGAGCGGGCAGCCCCAGCATTTT. Its translation is CAWGSGQPQHF.

The chain combines TRBV30 with TRBJ2-7, with D perhaps TRBD1 (7 bases). This CDR3 has 15 residues. Germline V gives CDR1 GTSNPN, CDR2 SVGIG (reference sequence). With 1 base removed from V and 4 bases from J, the gap between germline ends came to 17 bases. The CDR3 protein is CAWSGGTVGFYEQYF. CDR3 DNA: TGTGCCTGGAGTGGCGGGACAGTAGGTTTTTACGAGCAGTACTTC.

The chain links TRBV29-1 to TRBJ2-1; 7 bases match TRBD2. The trim removed 2 bases at V and 4 bases at J, leaving 8 bases unmatched. Germline V gene lookup returns CDR1 SQVTM and CDR2 ANQGSEA. This CDR3 spans 15 amino acids. In nucleotides, the CDR3 is TGCAGCGTTGAATGGCTAGCGGAATCGTACAATGAGCAGTTCTTC. Translation: CSVEWLAESYNEQFF.

The sample holds one count of this clone. V usage is TRBV10-2 and J usage is TRBJ1-6; 8 bases map to TRBD1. The CDR3 contains 14 residues. Germline V CDR1 and CDR2: WSHSY, SAAADI. J was trimmed by 8 bases and V by 7 bases; bases with no gene match: 7. In DNA, the CDR3 is TGCGCCAGCACCCCAACAGGGGGGGATTCACCCCTCCACTTT. Translation gives CASTPTGGDSPLHF.